This is a list of T cell receptor beta chains from one sample in a study of T cell repertoires in cytomegalovirus infection. No cognate antigen is known for these TCRs. TCRdb processed the reads anew with MiXCR; each CDR3 protein has one entry. The repertoire holds 550,000 to 850,000 distinct CDR3 sequences, 33% seen once, with 18% in the top ten. This sample comprised cultured PBMCs, obtained from culture after CMV antigen stimulation. These receptors came from a human donor in good health (CMV status not recorded). Some clones in this sample may be carry-over from other donors' samples. The CDR3 runs from the conserved cysteine through the conserved F or W. The D gene is left open where the match is weak. Expanded clones get a size class; other rows say once, few or many, or leave the size out.

d_call: .
clone_size: few
j_call: TRBJ2-7
v_call: TRBV6-1
cdr3_aa: CASSFSPTGLGQYF
cdr3_nt: TGTGCCAGCAGTTTTTCCCCGACAGGCCTGGGGCAGTACTTC

d_call: .
clone_size: .
j_call: TRBJ2-3
v_call: TRBV7-6
cdr3_aa: CASSFQDSTDTHYF
cdr3_nt: TGTGCCAGCAGCTTCCAAGACAGCACAGATACGCATTATTTT

d_call: TRBD1
clone_size: few
j_call: TRBJ2-4
v_call: TRBV6-1
cdr3_aa: CASNPGQSSLQYF
cdr3_nt: TGTGCCAGCAACCCGGGACAGTCATCGCTTCAGTACTTC

d_call: .
clone_size: few
j_call: TRBJ1-4
v_call: TRBV6-5
cdr3_aa: CASSYNSVNEKLFF
cdr3_nt: TGTGCCAGCAGTTATAACTCCGTAAATGAAAAACTGTTTTTT

d_call: .
clone_size: .
j_call: TRBJ1-1
v_call: TRBV19
cdr3_aa: CASSVLDTEAFF
cdr3_nt: TGTGCCAGCTCGGTCTTGGACACTGAAGCTTTCTTT

d_call: .
clone_size: few
j_call: TRBJ1-5
v_call: TRBV2
cdr3_aa: CASSDRGTQHF
cdr3_nt: TGTGCCAGCAGTGATCGGGGGACCCAGCATTTT

d_call: TRBD1
clone_size: many
j_call: TRBJ2-1
v_call: TRBV11-2
cdr3_aa: CASSLWTGPAYNEQFF
cdr3_nt: TGTGCCAGCAGCCTCTGGACAGGTCCGGCCTACAATGAGCAGTTCTTC

d_call: .
clone_size: many
j_call: TRBJ2-1
v_call: TRBV7-2
cdr3_aa: CASSPNTYNEQFF
cdr3_nt: TGTGCCAGCAGCCCAAATACCTACAATGAGCAGTTCTTC

d_call: TRBD1
clone_size: .
j_call: TRBJ1-2
v_call: TRBV3-1
cdr3_aa: CASSQVTGGSINYGYTF
cdr3_nt: TGTGCCAGCAGCCAAGTGACAGGGGGCAGTATTAACTATGGCTACACCTTC

d_call: .
clone_size: .
j_call: TRBJ2-7
v_call: TRBV6-2/TRBV6-3
cdr3_aa: CATDRGATYEQYF
cdr3_nt: TGTGCCACCGACCGGGGGGCCACCTACGAGCAGTACTTC

d_call: .
clone_size: many
j_call: TRBJ1-5
v_call: TRBV7-2
cdr3_aa: CASGKIDQPQHF
cdr3_nt: TGTGCCAGCGGGAAGATTGATCAGCCCCAGCATTTT

d_call: .
clone_size: .
j_call: TRBJ2-7
v_call: TRBV7-2
cdr3_aa: CASSLGVPLEEQYF
cdr3_nt: TGTGCCAGCAGCTTAGGTGTCCCCCTTGAGGAGCAGTACTTC

d_call: .
clone_size: few
j_call: TRBJ2-5
v_call: TRBV2
cdr3_aa: CASNRGQETQYF
cdr3_nt: TGTGCCAGCAATAGGGGACAAGAGACCCAGTACTTC

d_call: TRBD1
clone_size: many
j_call: TRBJ1-4
v_call: TRBV6-1
cdr3_aa: CASSGPGTGNEKLFF
cdr3_nt: TGTGCCAGCAGTGGTCCCGGGACAGGGAATGAAAAACTGTTTTTT

d_call: TRBD1
clone_size: .
j_call: TRBJ2-5
v_call: TRBV4-2
cdr3_aa: CASSQEIRGHETQYF
cdr3_nt: TGTGCCAGCAGCCAAGAAATCAGGGGGCATGAGACCCAGTACTTC

d_call: .
clone_size: many
j_call: TRBJ2-7
v_call: TRBV4-3
cdr3_aa: CASSQDWGQGSLFSSYEQYF
cdr3_nt: TGCGCCAGCAGCCAAGATTGGGGGCAGGGATCCCTCTTTAGCTCCTACGAGCAGTACTTC

d_call: .
clone_size: .
j_call: TRBJ2-2
v_call: TRBV23-1
cdr3_aa: CASSHCYRQNTGELFF
cdr3_nt: TGCGCCAGCAGTCATTGTTACAGACAGAACACCGGGGAGCTGTTTTTT

d_call: .
clone_size: many
j_call: TRBJ2-3
v_call: TRBV7-8
cdr3_aa: CASSLTRQVPDTQYF
cdr3_nt: TGTGCCAGCAGCTTAACCCGCCAAGTCCCAGATACGCAGTATTTT

d_call: TRBD1
clone_size: few
j_call: TRBJ1-6
v_call: TRBV7-2
cdr3_aa: CASSLEWAGGRSPLHF
cdr3_nt: TGTGCCAGCAGCTTAGAGTGGGCAGGGGGCCGGTCACCCCTCCACTTT

d_call: .
clone_size: few
j_call: TRBJ1-1
v_call: TRBV7-2
cdr3_aa: CASSPGRHTEAFF
cdr3_nt: TGTGCCAGCAGCCCGGGACGCCACACTGAAGCTTTCTTT

d_call: TRBD1
clone_size: .
j_call: TRBJ2-4
v_call: TRBV6-5
cdr3_aa: CASRTGVYGVGAKNIQYF
cdr3_nt: TGTGCCAGCAGAACAGGGGTTTACGGGGTTGGAGCCAAAAACATTCAGTACTTC

d_call: TRBD1
clone_size: .
j_call: TRBJ1-1
v_call: TRBV15
cdr3_aa: CATSRVRQGNTEAFF
cdr3_nt: TGTGCCACCAGCAGAGTACGACAGGGGAACACTGAAGCTTTCTTT

d_call: .
clone_size: .
j_call: TRBJ2-5
v_call: TRBV7-8
cdr3_aa: CASSPWTVQETQYF
cdr3_nt: TGTGCCAGCAGCCCCTGGACGGTTCAAGAGACCCAGTACTTC

d_call: .
clone_size: .
j_call: TRBJ1-6
v_call: TRBV7-2
cdr3_aa: CASSFPDGASYNSPLHF
cdr3_nt: TGTGCCAGCAGCTTTCCTGACGGGGCTTCCTATAATTCACCCCTCCACTTT

d_call: TRBD2
clone_size: few
j_call: TRBJ2-7
v_call: TRBV7-4
cdr3_aa: CASSLAASGNEEQYF
cdr3_nt: TGTGCCAGCAGCTTAGCGGCTAGCGGTAATGAAGAGCAGTACTTC

d_call: .
clone_size: many
j_call: TRBJ1-2
v_call: TRBV6-5
cdr3_aa: CASSYMGGADGYTF
cdr3_nt: TGTGCCAGCAGTTACATGGGGGGCGCGGATGGCTACACCTTC

d_call: .
clone_size: .
j_call: TRBJ2-3
v_call: TRBV25-1
cdr3_aa: CASSESVLYTDTQYF
cdr3_nt: TGTGCCAGCAGTGAATCCGTGCTTTACACAGATACGCAGTATTTT

d_call: .
clone_size: few
j_call: TRBJ1-5
v_call: TRBV28
cdr3_aa: CASSPTTGTNQPQHF
cdr3_nt: TGTGCCAGCAGTCCCACCACGGGGACCAATCAGCCCCAGCATTTT

d_call: .
clone_size: .
j_call: TRBJ1-5
v_call: TRBV7-2
cdr3_aa: CASSFAGAYNQPQHF
cdr3_nt: TGTGCCAGCAGCTTCGCGGGCGCCTACAATCAGCCCCAGCATTTT

d_call: .
clone_size: few
j_call: TRBJ2-3
v_call: TRBV7-6
cdr3_aa: CAGNQSTQYF
cdr3_nt: TGTGCCGGAAATCAGAGTACGCAGTATTTT

d_call: .
clone_size: .
j_call: TRBJ1-3
v_call: TRBV12-3/TRBV12-4
cdr3_aa: CASSFVGGNTIYF
cdr3_nt: TGTGCCAGCAGTTTTGTGGGCGGAAACACCATATATTTT

d_call: .
clone_size: few
j_call: TRBJ2-5
v_call: TRBV7-9
cdr3_aa: CASSPAELYQETQYF
cdr3_nt: TGTGCCAGCAGCCCGGCAGAATTATACCAAGAGACCCAGTACTTC

d_call: .
clone_size: .
j_call: TRBJ1-1
v_call: TRBV20-1
cdr3_aa: CSARDPTHRSLNTEAFF
cdr3_nt: TGCAGTGCTAGGGATCCCACACACCGCAGCTTGAACACTGAAGCTTTCTTT

d_call: .
clone_size: .
j_call: TRBJ2-5
v_call: TRBV4-1
cdr3_aa: CASSQSGQWETQYF
cdr3_nt: TGCGCCAGCAGCCAATCCGGACAGTGGGAGACCCAGTACTTC

d_call: .
clone_size: .
j_call: TRBJ1-1
v_call: TRBV11-2
cdr3_aa: CASSPSGTLEAFF
cdr3_nt: TGTGCCAGCAGCCCCTCCGGGACGCTTGAAGCTTTCTTT

d_call: .
clone_size: few
j_call: TRBJ2-3
v_call: TRBV7-2
cdr3_aa: CASSPVAVPQYF
cdr3_nt: TGTGCCAGCAGCCCCGTAGCGGTTCCGCAGTATTTT

d_call: TRBD1
clone_size: .
j_call: TRBJ2-1
v_call: TRBV7-7
cdr3_aa: CASSVGPGTVNNEQFF
cdr3_nt: TGTGCCAGCAGCGTAGGCCCCGGGACAGTGAACAATGAGCAGTTCTTC

d_call: .
clone_size: .
j_call: TRBJ2-1
v_call: TRBV24-1
cdr3_aa: CATSEPDGSSYNEQFF
cdr3_nt: TGTGCCACCAGTGAGCCCGACGGTAGCTCCTACAATGAGCAGTTCTTC

d_call: TRBD1
clone_size: few
j_call: TRBJ1-1
v_call: TRBV4-1
cdr3_aa: CASSRDRGKNTEAFF
cdr3_nt: TGCGCCAGCAGCCGAGACAGGGGAAAGAACACTGAAGCTTTCTTT

d_call: .
clone_size: .
j_call: TRBJ2-2
v_call: TRBV7-2
cdr3_aa: CASSPGSWLLNTGELFF
cdr3_nt: TGTGCCAGCAGCCCAGGTTCTTGGCTACTAAACACCGGGGAGCTGTTTTTT

d_call: .
clone_size: .
j_call: TRBJ2-1
v_call: TRBV2
cdr3_aa: CASPQGQINEQFF
cdr3_nt: TGTGCCAGCCCCCAGGGGCAAATAAATGAGCAGTTCTTC

d_call: TRBD1
clone_size: .
j_call: TRBJ2-7
v_call: TRBV20-1
cdr3_aa: CSARAPTGGDYEQYF
cdr3_nt: TGCAGTGCTAGAGCCCCGACAGGGGGGGACTACGAGCAGTACTTC

d_call: .
clone_size: .
j_call: TRBJ1-2
v_call: TRBV5-5
cdr3_aa: CASSLQALGQHPRGYTF
cdr3_nt: TGTGCCAGCAGCTTGCAAGCCCTTGGACAGCACCCACGAGGCTACACCTTC

d_call: TRBD1
clone_size: .
j_call: TRBJ2-7
v_call: TRBV6-8
cdr3_aa: CASMREQGSEQYF
cdr3_nt: TGTGCCAGCATGAGGGAACAGGGGTCCGAGCAGTACTTC

d_call: .
clone_size: few
j_call: TRBJ2-2
v_call: TRBV5-1
cdr3_aa: CASSLAPGRTNTGELFF
cdr3_nt: TGCGCCAGCAGCTTGGCCCCGGGACGGACGAACACCGGGGAGCTGTTTTTT

d_call: .
clone_size: .
j_call: TRBJ1-2
v_call: TRBV30
cdr3_aa: CAWSVRWGRNYGYTF
cdr3_nt: TGTGCCTGGAGTGTACGGTGGGGCAGAAACTATGGCTACACCTTC

d_call: .
clone_size: few
j_call: TRBJ1-6
v_call: TRBV7-2
cdr3_aa: CASSLFEGKNSPLHF
cdr3_nt: TGTGCCAGCAGCTTATTCGAGGGCAAAAATTCACCCCTCCACTTT

d_call: TRBD2
clone_size: many
j_call: TRBJ2-1
v_call: TRBV12-3/TRBV12-4
cdr3_aa: CASSFALAGVSEQFF
cdr3_nt: TGTGCCAGCAGTTTTGCGCTAGCGGGAGTAAGTGAGCAGTTCTTC

d_call: TRBD2
clone_size: .
j_call: TRBJ2-1
v_call: TRBV3-1
cdr3_aa: CASSQVPSGRAENEQFF
cdr3_nt: TGTGCCAGCAGCCAAGTCCCTAGCGGGAGGGCCGAAAATGAGCAGTTCTTC

d_call: .
clone_size: few
j_call: TRBJ1-2
v_call: TRBV6-6
cdr3_aa: CASSLDGTPYGYTF
cdr3_nt: TGTGCCAGCAGTCTAGATGGGACACCCTATGGCTACACCTTC

d_call: TRBD2
clone_size: .
j_call: TRBJ2-7
v_call: TRBV6-1
cdr3_aa: CASSLPRGGVEEQYF
cdr3_nt: TGTGCCAGCAGTTTACCCCGCGGGGGAGTAGAAGAGCAGTACTTC

d_call: TRBD1
clone_size: few
j_call: TRBJ2-1
v_call: TRBV11-2
cdr3_aa: CASSLGDRHNEQFF
cdr3_nt: TGTGCCAGCAGCTTAGGGGACAGACACAATGAGCAGTTCTTC